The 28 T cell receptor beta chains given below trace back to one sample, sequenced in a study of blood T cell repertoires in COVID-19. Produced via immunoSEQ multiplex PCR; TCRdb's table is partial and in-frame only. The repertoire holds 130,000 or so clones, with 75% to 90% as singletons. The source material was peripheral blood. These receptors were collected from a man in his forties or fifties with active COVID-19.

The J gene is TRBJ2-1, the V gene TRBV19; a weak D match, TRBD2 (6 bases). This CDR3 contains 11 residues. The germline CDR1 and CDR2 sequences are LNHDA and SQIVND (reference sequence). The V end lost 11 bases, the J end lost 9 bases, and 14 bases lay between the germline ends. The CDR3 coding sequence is TGTGCCTCCCGGCGGGGTGGTGAGCAGTTCTTC. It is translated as CASRRGGEQFF.

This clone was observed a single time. The CDR3 DNA reads as TGTGCCACCAGCAGAGAGGTACACAGTTCCTACGAGCAGTACTTC. This translates into CATSREVHSSYEQYF. The chain combines TRBV15 with TRBJ2-7, with D unresolved. Germline assignment: CDR1 LNHNV and CDR2 YYDKDF (reference sequence). Trimming shortened V by 0 bases and J by 1 base, and 10 bases separated the two germline ends. The CDR3 runs 15 residues.

This CDR3 reads CASSQLLPNTGELFF. The CDR3 coding sequence is TGTGCCAGCAGCCAATTACTACCCAACACCGGGGAGCTGTTTTTT. The chain employs TRBV3-1 (or the pseudogene TRBV3-2) and TRBJ2-2; unclear D gene. The CDR3 sequence is 15 residues long. The germline CDR1 and CDR2 sequences are LGHDT and YNNKEL (reference sequence). V was trimmed by 2 bases and J by 2 bases, leaving 9 bases between them.

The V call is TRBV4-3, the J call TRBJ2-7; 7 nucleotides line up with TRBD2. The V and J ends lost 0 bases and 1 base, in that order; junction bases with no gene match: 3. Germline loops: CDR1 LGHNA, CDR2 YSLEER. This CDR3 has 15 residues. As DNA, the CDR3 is TGCGCCAGCAGCCAAGAAGGTAGCGGGTCCTACGAGCAGTACTTC. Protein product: CASSQEGSGSYEQYF.

In DNA, the CDR3 is TGTGCCAGCAGTGTAACAGGGGACTATGGCTACACCTTC. Translation gives CASSVTGDYGYTF. The rearrangement joins TRBV2 to TRBJ1-2; TRBD1 aligns across 7 bases. The J segment lost 3 bases and the V segment lost 4 bases, leaving 2 bases of the junction unmatched. The CDR3 extends over 13 amino acids. Germline-derived CDR1 and CDR2 are SNHLY and FYNNEI. The variable domain in full, completed from reference TRBV2 and TRBJ1-2, reads EPEVTQTPSHQVTQMGQEVILRCVPISNHLYFYWYRQILGQKVEFLVSFYNNEISEKSEIFDDQFSVERPDGSNFTLKIRSTKLEDSAMYFCASSVTGDYGYTFGSGTRLTVV.

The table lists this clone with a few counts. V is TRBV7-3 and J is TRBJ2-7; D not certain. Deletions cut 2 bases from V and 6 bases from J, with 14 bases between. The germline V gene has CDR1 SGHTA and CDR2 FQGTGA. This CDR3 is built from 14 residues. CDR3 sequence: CASSLLHSLREQYF. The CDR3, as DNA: TGTGCCAGCAGCTTACTCCACTCGCTACGCGAGCAGTACTTC. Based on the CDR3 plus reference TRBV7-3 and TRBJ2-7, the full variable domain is GAGVSQTPSNKVTEKGKYVELRCDPISGHTALYWYRQSLGQGPEFLIYFQGTGAADDSGLPNDRFFAVRPEGSVSTLKIQRTERGDSAVYLCASSLLHSLREQYFGPGTRLTVT.

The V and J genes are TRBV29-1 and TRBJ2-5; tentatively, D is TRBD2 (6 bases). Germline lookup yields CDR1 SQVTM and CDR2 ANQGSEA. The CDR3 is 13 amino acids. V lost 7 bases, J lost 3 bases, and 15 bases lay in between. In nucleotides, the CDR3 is TGCAGCGGCCGGAGGGGTGGAGAAGAGACCCAGTACTTC. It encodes CSGRRGGEETQYF.

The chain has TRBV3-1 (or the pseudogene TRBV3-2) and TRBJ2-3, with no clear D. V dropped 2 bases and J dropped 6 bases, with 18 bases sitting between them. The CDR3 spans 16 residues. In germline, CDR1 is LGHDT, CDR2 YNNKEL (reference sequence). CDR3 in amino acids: CASSQTAPTKADTQYF. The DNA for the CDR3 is TGTGCCAGCAGCCAAACGGCCCCAACTAAGGCCGATACGCAGTATTTT.

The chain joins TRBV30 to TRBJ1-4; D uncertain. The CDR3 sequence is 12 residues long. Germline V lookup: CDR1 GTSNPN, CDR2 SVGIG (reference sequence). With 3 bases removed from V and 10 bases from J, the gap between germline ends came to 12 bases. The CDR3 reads CAWRPDFRKLFF. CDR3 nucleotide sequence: TGTGCCTGGAGACCAGACTTCCGAAAACTGTTTTTT.

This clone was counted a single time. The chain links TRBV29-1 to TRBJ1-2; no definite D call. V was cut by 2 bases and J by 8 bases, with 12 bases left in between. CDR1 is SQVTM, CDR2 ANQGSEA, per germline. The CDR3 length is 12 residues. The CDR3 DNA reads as TGCAGCGTTGAACCCGACACGAGCGGCTACACCTTC. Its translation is CSVEPDTSGYTF.

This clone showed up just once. CDR3: CASSYRQGDGYTF. The DNA of the CDR3 is TGTGCCAGCAGTTACAGACAGGGCGATGGCTACACCTTC. The J gene is TRBJ1-2, the V gene TRBV6-6; 7 bases agree with TRBD1. V shed 2 bases and J 6 bases; nucleotides not matched to a gene: 3. CDR1 MNHNY and CDR2 SVGAGI come from the germline V gene (reference sequence). This CDR3 has 13 residues.

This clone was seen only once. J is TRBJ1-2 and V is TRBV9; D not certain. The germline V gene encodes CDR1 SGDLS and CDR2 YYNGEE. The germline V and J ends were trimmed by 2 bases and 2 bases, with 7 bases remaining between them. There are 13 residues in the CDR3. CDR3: CASSVYRNYGYTF. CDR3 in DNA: TGTGCCAGCAGCGTGTATCGGAACTATGGCTACACCTTC.

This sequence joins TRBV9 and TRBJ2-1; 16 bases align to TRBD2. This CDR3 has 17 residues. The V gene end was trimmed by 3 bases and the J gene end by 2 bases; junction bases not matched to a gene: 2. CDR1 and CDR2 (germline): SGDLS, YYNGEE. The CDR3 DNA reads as TGTGCCAGCAGCGCCGGGACTAGCGGGGGGGCCTACAATGAGCAGTTCTTC. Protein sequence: CASSAGTSGGAYNEQFF.

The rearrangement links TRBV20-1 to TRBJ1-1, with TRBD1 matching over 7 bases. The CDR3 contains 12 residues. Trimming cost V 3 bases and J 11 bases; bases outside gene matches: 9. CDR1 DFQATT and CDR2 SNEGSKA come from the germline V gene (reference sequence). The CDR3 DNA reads TGCAGTGCTAGTTTAGGGGGCGCAGGGGCTTTCTTT. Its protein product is CSASLGGAGAFF.

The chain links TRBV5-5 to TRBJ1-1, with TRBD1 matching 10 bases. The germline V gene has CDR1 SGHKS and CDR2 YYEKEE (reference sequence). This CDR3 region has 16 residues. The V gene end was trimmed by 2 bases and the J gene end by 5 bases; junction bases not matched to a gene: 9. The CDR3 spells CASSLGVGQGSTEAFF. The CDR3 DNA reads TGTGCCAGCAGCTTAGGTGTGGGACAGGGGTCAACTGAAGCTTTCTTT.

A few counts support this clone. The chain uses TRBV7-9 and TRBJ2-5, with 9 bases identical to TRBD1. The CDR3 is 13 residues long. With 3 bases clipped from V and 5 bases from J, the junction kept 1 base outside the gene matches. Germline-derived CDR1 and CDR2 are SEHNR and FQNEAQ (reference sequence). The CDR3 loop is CASSFDRGETQYF. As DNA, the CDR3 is TGTGCCAGCAGCTTTGACAGGGGGGAGACCCAGTACTTC.

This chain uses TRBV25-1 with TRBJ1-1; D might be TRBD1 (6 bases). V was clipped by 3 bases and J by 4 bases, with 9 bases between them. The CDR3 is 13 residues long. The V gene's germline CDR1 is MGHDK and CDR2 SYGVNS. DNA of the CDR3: TGTGCCAGCAGTGACAGGGGTAGCACTGAAGCTTTCTTT. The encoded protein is CASSDRGSTEAFF.

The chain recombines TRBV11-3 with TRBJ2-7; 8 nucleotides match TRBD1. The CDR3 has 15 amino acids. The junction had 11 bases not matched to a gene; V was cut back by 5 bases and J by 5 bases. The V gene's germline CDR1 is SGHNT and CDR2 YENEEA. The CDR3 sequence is CASSARATGADEQYF. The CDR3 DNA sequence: TGTGCCAGCAGCGCGCGGGCGACAGGGGCGGACGAGCAGTACTTC.

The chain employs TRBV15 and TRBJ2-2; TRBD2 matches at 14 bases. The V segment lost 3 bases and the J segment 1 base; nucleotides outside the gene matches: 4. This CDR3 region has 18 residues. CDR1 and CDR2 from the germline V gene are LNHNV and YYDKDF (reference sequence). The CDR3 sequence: CATSRGTSGGWNTGELFF. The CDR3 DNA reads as TGTGCCACCAGCAGGGGGACTAGCGGGGGCTGGAACACCGGGGAGCTGTTTTTT.

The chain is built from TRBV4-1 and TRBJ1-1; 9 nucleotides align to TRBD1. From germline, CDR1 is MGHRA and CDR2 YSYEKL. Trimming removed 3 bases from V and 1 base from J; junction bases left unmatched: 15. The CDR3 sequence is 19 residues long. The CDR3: CASSQIPSGQGRKNTEAFF. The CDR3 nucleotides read TGCGCCAGCAGCCAGATCCCCTCCGGACAGGGGCGCAAGAACACTGAAGCTTTCTTT.

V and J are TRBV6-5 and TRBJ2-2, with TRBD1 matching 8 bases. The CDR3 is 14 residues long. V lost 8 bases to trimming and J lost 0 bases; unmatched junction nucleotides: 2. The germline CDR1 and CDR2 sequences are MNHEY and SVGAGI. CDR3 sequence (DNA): TGTGCCAGCGACAGGGGCACGAACACCGGGGAGCTGTTTTTT. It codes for CASDRGTNTGELFF.

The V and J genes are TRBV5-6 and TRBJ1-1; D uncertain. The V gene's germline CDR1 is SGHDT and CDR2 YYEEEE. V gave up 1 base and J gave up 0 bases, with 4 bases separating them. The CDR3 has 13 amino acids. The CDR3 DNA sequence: TGTGCCAGCAGCTTGACGGTGAACACTGAAGCTTTCTTT. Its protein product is CASSLTVNTEAFF. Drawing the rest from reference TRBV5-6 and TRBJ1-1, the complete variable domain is DAGVTQSPTHLIKTRGQQVTLRCSPKSGHDTVSWYQQALGQGPQFIFQYYEEEERQRGNFPDRFSGHQFPNYSSELNVNALLLGDSALYLCASSLTVNTEAFFGQGTRLTVV.

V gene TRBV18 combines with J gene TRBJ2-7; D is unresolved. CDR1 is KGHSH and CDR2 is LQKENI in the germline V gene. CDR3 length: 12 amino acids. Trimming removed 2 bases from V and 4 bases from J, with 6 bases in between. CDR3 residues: CASSPGLYEQYF. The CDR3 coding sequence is TGTGCCAGCTCACCAGGTCTATACGAGCAGTACTTC.

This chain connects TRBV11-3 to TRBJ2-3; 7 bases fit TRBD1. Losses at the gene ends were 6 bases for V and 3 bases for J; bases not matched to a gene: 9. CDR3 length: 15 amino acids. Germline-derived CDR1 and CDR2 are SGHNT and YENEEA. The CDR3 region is CASSKRQGSTDTQYF. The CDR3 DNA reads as TGTGCCAGCAGTAAAAGACAGGGTTCGACAGATACGCAGTATTTT.

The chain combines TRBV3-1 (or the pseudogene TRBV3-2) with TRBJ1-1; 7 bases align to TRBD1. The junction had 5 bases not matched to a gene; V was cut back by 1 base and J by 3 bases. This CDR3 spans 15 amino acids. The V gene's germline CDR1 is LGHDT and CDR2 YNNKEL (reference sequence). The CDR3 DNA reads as TGTGCCAGCAGCCAAGTCGACAGGGTGGACACTGAAGCTTTCTTT. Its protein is CASSQVDRVDTEAFF.

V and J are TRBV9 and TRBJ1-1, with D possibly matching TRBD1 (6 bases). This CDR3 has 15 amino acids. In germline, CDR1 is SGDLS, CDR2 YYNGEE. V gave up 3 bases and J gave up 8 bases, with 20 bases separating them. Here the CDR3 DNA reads TGTGCCAGCAGCGCACGTAGCCATACTGACAGGGAAGCTTTCTTT. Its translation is CASSARSHTDREAFF.

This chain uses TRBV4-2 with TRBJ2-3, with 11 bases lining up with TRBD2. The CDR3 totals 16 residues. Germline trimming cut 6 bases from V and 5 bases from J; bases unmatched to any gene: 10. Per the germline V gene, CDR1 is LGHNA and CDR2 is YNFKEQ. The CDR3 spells CASSPELAGVGDTQYF. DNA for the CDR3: TGTGCCAGCAGTCCCGAACTAGCGGGGGTTGGAGATACGCAGTATTTT.

CDR3 loop: CASRDPGQTYEQYF. The CDR3 DNA sequence: TGTGCCAGCCGCGACCCGGGACAGACCTACGAGCAGTACTTC. This chain uses TRBV11-2 with TRBJ2-7; 7 bases are a match to TRBD1. The CDR3 spans 14 residues. Trimming cost V 8 bases and J 2 bases; bases outside gene matches: 9. Germline assignment: CDR1 SGHAT and CDR2 FQNNGV.